This T cell receptor (beta chain) was retrieved from a study of CD8+CD57+ T cells in acquired aplastic anemia. Study background: When averaged, DNA from sorted CD4+ and CD8+ cells came to about 2.9 ug.

Germline V gene lookup returns CDR1 SGHRS and CDR2 YFSETQ. This CDR3 has 13 amino acids. V was trimmed by 6 bases and J by 4 bases, leaving 13 bases between them. An expansion of CD8+CD57+ cells by flow cytometry had been shown in patients chosen for sequencing. Every patient had severe acquired aplastic anemia. None of the patients had been given any therapy when their blood was sampled. Genomic DNA templated the TCR beta VDJ and CDR3 profiling. From the reads, TCRdb called clonotypes with MiXCR, one entry per CDR3 protein. The sample gives 200,000 to 250,000 distinct CDR3 sequences, 60% to 80% of which show up once; roughly 62% is in the top ten.

Sequenced material: sorted CD4+, CD8+, or CD8+CD57+ T cells (not recorded which) from PBMCs. The receptor comes from a human donor with aplastic anemia. The chain has TRBV5-1 and TRBJ1-1; D perhaps matches TRBD1 (6 bases). CDR3 sequence reads: CASNNRAGTEAFF. The CDR3 DNA sequence: TGCGCCAGCAACAACAGGGCTGGCACTGAAGCTTTCTTT.